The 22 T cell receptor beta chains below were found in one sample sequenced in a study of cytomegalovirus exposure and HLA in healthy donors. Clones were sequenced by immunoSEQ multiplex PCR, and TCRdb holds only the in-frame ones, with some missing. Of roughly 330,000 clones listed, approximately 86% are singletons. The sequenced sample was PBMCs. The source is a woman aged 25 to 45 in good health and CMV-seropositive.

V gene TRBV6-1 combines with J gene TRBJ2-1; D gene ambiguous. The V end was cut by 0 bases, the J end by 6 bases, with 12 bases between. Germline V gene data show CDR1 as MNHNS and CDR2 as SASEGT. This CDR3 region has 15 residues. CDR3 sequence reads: CASSEALGQTNEQFF. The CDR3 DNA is TGTGCCAGCAGTGAAGCGCTGGGTCAGACCAATGAGCAGTTCTTC.

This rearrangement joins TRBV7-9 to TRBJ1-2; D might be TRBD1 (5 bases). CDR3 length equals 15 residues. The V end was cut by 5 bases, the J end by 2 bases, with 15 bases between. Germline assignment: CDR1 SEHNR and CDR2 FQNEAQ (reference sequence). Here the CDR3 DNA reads TGTGCCAGCAGCCGGGGGGAAAACTTCAACTATGGCTACACCTTC. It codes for CASSRGENFNYGYTF.

The CDR3, as DNA: TGTGCCGGATCTGGGGTAAGAGGTCAGCCCCAGCATTTT. Protein product: CAGSGVRGQPQHF. The gene calls are TRBV6-6 and TRBJ1-5; D is unclear. Trimming shortened V by 11 bases and J by 6 bases, and 17 bases separated the two germline ends. Germline V CDR1 and CDR2: MNHNY, SVGAGI (reference sequence). CDR3 length: 13 amino acids.

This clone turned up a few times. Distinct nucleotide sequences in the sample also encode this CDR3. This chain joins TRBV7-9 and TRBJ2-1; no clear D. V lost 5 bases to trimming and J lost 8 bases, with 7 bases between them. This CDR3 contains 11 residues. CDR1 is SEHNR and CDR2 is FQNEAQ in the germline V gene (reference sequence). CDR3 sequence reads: CASSHGDEQFF. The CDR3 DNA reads TGTGCCAGCAGCCATGGCGATGAGCAGTTCTTC.

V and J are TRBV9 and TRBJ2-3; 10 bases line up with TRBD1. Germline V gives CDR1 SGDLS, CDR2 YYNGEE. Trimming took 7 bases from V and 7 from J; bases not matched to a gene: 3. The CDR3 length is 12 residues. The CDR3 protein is CASGTGDNTQYF. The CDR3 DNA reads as TGTGCCAGCGGGACAGGGGATAATACGCAGTATTTT.

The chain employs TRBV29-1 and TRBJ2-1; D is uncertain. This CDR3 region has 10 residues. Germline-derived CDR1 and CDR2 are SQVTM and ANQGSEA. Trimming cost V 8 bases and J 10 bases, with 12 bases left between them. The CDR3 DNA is TGCAGCTCCATCTTGAAGGAGCAGTTCTTC. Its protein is CSSILKEQFF.

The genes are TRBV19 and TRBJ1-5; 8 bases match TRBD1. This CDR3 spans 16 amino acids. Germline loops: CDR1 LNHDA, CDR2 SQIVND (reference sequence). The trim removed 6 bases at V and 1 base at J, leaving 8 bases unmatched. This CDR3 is CASSLRTGMSNQPQHF. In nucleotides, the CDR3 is TGTGCCAGTAGCCTTCGGACAGGGATGAGCAATCAGCCCCAGCATTTT.

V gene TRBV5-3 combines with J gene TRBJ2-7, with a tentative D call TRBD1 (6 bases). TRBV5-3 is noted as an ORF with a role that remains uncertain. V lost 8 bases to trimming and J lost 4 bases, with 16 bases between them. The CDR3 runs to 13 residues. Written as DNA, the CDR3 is TGTGCCAGCAGCATTGGGACAACATACGAGCAGTACTTC. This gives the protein CASSIGTTYEQYF.

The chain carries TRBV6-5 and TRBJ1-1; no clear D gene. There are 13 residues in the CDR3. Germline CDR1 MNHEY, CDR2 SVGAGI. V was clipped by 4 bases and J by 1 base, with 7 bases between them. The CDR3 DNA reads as TGTGCCAGCAGTTTACAGAGGAACACTGAAGCTTTCTTT. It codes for CASSLQRNTEAFF.

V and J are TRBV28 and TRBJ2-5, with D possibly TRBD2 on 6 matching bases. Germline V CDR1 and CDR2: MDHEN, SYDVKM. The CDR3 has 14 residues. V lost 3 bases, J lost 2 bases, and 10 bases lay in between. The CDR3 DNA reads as TGTGCCAGCAGTTTGTCTAGCGTTCAAGAGACCCAGTACTTC. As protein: CASSLSSVQETQYF.

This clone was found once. CDR3 DNA: TGTGCCAGCAGCCCCCTTAGCGGGACTAGCGGGAGATACAATGAGCAGTTCTTC. Protein: CASSPLSGTSGRYNEQFF. V and J are TRBV28 and TRBJ2-1; 14 nucleotides line up with TRBD2. The CDR3 consists of 18 residues. From germline, CDR1 is MDHEN and CDR2 SYDVKM. J gave up 4 bases and V 6 bases, and 11 bases lay outside the gene matches.

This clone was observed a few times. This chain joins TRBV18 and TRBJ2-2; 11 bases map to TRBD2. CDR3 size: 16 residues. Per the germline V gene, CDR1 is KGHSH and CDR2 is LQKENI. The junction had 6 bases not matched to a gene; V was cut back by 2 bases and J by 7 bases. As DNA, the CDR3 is TGTGCCAGCTCACCAAGTGGACTAGCGGGCTACGGGGAGCTGTTTTTT. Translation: CASSPSGLAGYGELFF.

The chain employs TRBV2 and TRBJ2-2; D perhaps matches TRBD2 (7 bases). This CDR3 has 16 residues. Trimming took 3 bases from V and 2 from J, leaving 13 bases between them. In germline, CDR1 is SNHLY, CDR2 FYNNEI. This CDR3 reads CASSEGGRRNTGELFF. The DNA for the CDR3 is TGTGCCAGCAGTGAGGGGGGGCGGAGAAACACCGGGGAGCTGTTTTTT.

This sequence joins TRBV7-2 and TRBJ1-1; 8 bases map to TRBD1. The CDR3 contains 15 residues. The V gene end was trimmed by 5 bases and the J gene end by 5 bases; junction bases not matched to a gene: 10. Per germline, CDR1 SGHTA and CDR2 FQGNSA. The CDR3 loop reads CASSLRTGTGTEAFF. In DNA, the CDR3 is TGTGCCAGCAGCCTACGGACAGGGACGGGGACTGAAGCTTTCTTT.

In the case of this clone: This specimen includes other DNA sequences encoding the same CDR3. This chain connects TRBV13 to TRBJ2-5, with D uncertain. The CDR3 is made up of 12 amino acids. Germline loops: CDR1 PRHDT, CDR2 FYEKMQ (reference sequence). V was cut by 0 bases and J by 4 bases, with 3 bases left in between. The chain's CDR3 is CASSLGRETQYF. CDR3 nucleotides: TGTGCCAGCAGCTTAGGAAGAGAGACCCAGTACTTC.

CDR3 loop: CATLDGPQPHYEQYF. The CDR3 bases are TGTGCCACCTTGGACGGGCCCCAACCACACTACGAGCAGTACTTC. This rearrangement joins TRBV28 to TRBJ2-7; D unresolved. V was pared by 10 bases and J by 3 bases, with 22 bases between. Looked up from germline, CDR1 is MDHEN and CDR2 is SYDVKM. The CDR3 spans 15 residues.

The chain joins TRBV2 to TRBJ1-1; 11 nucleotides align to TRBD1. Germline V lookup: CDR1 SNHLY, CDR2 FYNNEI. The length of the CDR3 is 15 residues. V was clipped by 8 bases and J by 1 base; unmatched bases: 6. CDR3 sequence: CASAGTGGPNTEAFF. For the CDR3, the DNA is TGTGCCAGCGCCGGGACAGGGGGACCGAACACTGAAGCTTTCTTT.

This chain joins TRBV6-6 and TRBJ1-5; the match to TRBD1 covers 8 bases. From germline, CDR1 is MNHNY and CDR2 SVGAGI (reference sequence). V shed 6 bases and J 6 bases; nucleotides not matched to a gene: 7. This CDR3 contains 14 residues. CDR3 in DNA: TGTGCCAGCAGAATTGGACAGGGCGGTCAGCCCCAGCATTTT. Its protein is CASRIGQGGQPQHF.

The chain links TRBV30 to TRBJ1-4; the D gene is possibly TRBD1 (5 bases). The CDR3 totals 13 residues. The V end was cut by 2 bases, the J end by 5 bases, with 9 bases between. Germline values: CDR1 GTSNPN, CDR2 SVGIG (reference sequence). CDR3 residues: CAWSLRGNEKLFF. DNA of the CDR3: TGTGCCTGGAGTTTAAGGGGAAATGAAAAACTGTTTTTT.

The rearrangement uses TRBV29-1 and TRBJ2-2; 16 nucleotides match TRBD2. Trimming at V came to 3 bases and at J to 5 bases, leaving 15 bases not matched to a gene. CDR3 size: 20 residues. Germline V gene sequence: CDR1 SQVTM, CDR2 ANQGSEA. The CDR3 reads CSVESDTGLAGGRQTGELFF. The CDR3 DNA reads TGCAGCGTTGAGTCGGACACGGGACTAGCGGGAGGGCGGCAGACCGGGGAGCTGTTTTTT.

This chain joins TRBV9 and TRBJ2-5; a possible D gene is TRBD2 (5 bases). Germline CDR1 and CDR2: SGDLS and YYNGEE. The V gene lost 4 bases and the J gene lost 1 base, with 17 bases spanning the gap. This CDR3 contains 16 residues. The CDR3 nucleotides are TGTGCCAGCAGCCCACGGGGAGAAGGAGCCCAAGAGACCCAGTACTTC. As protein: CASSPRGEGAQETQYF.

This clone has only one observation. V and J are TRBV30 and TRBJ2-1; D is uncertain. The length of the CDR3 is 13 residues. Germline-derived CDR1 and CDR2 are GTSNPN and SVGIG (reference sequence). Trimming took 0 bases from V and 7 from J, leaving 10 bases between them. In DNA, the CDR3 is TGTGCCTGGAGTGTATCCTCCTCAAATGAGCAGTTCTTC. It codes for CAWSVSSSNEQFF.